Below are 14 T cell receptor beta chains sequenced from a single sample in a study of cytomegalovirus exposure and HLA in healthy donors. The PCR was carried out with 60 Vbeta primers and 13 Jbeta primers. Method: immunoSEQ multiplex PCR; TCRdb's copy keeps in-frame clones and lacks some. The repertoire holds 95,000 to 150,000 clones, with 15% to 19% as singletons. Sequencing was done on a sample of PBMCs. The source is a woman between 18 and 29 years old in good health and CMV-seronegative.

In its sample, this clone was seen many times. The J gene is TRBJ2-5, the V gene TRBV6-6, with D possibly TRBD2 on 6 matching bases. The germline CDR1 and CDR2 sequences are MNHNY and SVGAGI (reference sequence). The CDR3 is made up of 14 amino acids. Trimming removed 5 bases at V and 5 bases at J, with 15 bases between. The CDR3 nucleotides are TGTGCCAGCAGTCGGGACTTTGCAGGGGAGACCCAGTACTTC. Translating gives CASSRDFAGETQYF.

The chain has TRBV4-1 and TRBJ1-2; possible D gene TRBD1, 5 bases. V was shortened by 6 bases and J by 2 bases, with 16 bases between the two germline ends. Germline CDR1 is MGHRA and CDR2 is YSYEKL. The CDR3 runs 15 residues. This CDR3 reads CASRLDRSFNYGYTF. The CDR3 DNA reads TGCGCCAGCAGACTTGACAGATCCTTCAACTATGGCTACACCTTC.

A few counts support this clone. The gene calls are TRBV7-8 and TRBJ2-7, with TRBD2 matching 8 bases. The CDR3 is 15 amino acids. CDR1 SGHVS and CDR2 FQNEAQ come from the germline V gene. V dropped 5 bases and J dropped 4; count of bases not matched to a gene: 10. The DNA of the CDR3 is TGTGCCAGCAGCCGCCGGACTAGCCCCGAGTACGAGCAGTACTTC. Its protein product is CASSRRTSPEYEQYF.

The chain carries TRBV19 and TRBJ1-6; 7 bases align to TRBD1. The ends lost 5 bases at V and 7 bases at J; junction bases unmatched: 2. This CDR3 has 13 amino acids. Per the germline V gene, CDR1 is LNHDA and CDR2 is SQIVND (reference sequence). This CDR3 is CASSVDRNSPLHF. The CDR3 DNA reads as TGTGCCAGTAGTGTGGACAGGAATTCACCCCTCCACTTT.

This rearrangement joins TRBV28 to TRBJ2-3; perhaps TRBD2 as D (5 bases). From germline, CDR1 is MDHEN and CDR2 SYDVKM. Trimming removed 8 bases at V and 3 bases at J, with 18 bases between. The CDR3 totals 15 residues. The CDR3, as DNA: TGTGCCAGCCTCGGCCTAGGTGGCGGGACAGATACGCAGTATTTT. Its protein is CASLGLGGGTDTQYF.

This clone appeared a few times. This chain connects TRBV7-2 to TRBJ2-3; D unclear. The CDR3 spans 15 residues. Trimming took off 2 bases at V and 6 bases at J, with 15 bases between the two ends. From germline, CDR1 is SGHTA and CDR2 FQGNSA. DNA of the CDR3: TGTGCCAGCAGCTTAAACGCAGGTTCATTCGATACGCAGTATTTT. As protein: CASSLNAGSFDTQYF.

This clone showed up just a few times. J is TRBJ1-1 and V is TRBV27; 7 bases line up with TRBD1. Germline V CDR1 and CDR2: MNHEY, SMNVEV (reference sequence). Germline trimming cut 4 bases from V and 2 bases from J; bases unmatched to any gene: 4. The CDR3 is made up of 14 amino acids. The chain's CDR3 is CASSSRGLNTEAFF. In nucleotides, the CDR3 is TGTGCCAGCAGTTCCAGGGGGTTAAACACTGAAGCTTTCTTT.

This clone has only a few counts. The chain is built from TRBV13 and TRBJ2-3; a possible D gene is TRBD2 (7 bases). Germline V gene sequence: CDR1 PRHDT, CDR2 FYEKMQ (reference sequence). Trimming removed 7 bases at V and 4 bases at J, with 21 bases between. This CDR3 region has 16 residues. The CDR3, as DNA: TGTGCCAGCAAGCCCGACTTGGGGGGGCCCGCAGATACGCAGTATTTT. Its translation: CASKPDLGGPADTQYF.

Comments on this clone: In this CDR3 the conserved last residue, phenylalanine or tryptophan, is missing, so a read error is likely. This chain links TRBV5-1 with TRBJ2-7, with D possibly TRBD1 on 7 matching bases. From germline, CDR1 is SGHRS and CDR2 YFSETQ. Trimming left V 0 bases short and J 3 bases short, with 19 bases between. This CDR3 comprises 17 residues. CDR3 DNA: TGCGCCAGCAGCTTGGAGGGTTGGGGGCAGGGGGGCTACGAGCAGTACTCC. Protein: CASSLEGWGQGGYEQYS.

The rearrangement joins TRBV16 to TRBJ2-7; 11 bases agree with TRBD2. Trimming cost V 3 bases and J 3 bases; bases outside gene matches: 4. The germline V gene encodes CDR1 KGHSY and CDR2 FQNENV. This CDR3 is 15 amino acids long. The CDR3 sequence is CASSHRLAGRYEQYF. The CDR3 region has the DNA TGTGCCAGCAGCCACCGACTAGCGGGACGCTACGAGCAGTACTTC.

In this sample, this clone turned up a few times. This rearrangement joins TRBV27 to TRBJ2-7, with 7 bases that match TRBD2. With 5 bases clipped from V and 2 bases from J, the junction kept 3 bases outside the gene matches. In germline, CDR1 is MNHEY, CDR2 SMNVEV (reference sequence). This CDR3 has 13 residues. This chain's CDR3 is CASSPGLAYEQYF. The CDR3, as DNA: TGTGCCAGCAGTCCAGGACTAGCCTACGAGCAGTACTTC.

This clone has only a few counts. This chain links TRBV2 with TRBJ2-7; the match to TRBD2 covers 8 bases. The junction had 5 bases not matched to a gene; V was cut back by 5 bases and J by 5 bases. CDR1 and CDR2 from the germline V gene are SNHLY and FYNNEI. This CDR3 comprises 13 residues. The CDR3 region has the DNA TGTGCCAGCAGTAGCGGGAGAGCCAACGAGCAGTACTTC. Protein sequence: CASSSGRANEQYF.

The sample holds a few counts of this clone. Sequence at one end of the junction differs from germline and may be a read error. V and J are TRBV27 and TRBJ1-6, with D perhaps matching TRBD1 (6 bases). Germline V gene data show CDR1 as MNHEY and CDR2 as SMNVEV (reference sequence). CDR3 size: 13 residues. CDR3 sequence: CASSLRRGAPLRF. The CDR3 nucleotides are TGTGCCAGCAGTTTACGCCGGGGGGCACCACTACGCTTT.

This clone was seen a handful of times. The chain links TRBV19 to TRBJ1-5; no definite D call. The CDR3 is 14 residues long. From germline, CDR1 is LNHDA and CDR2 SQIVND (reference sequence). The V and J ends lost 10 bases and 0 bases respectively, with 13 bases between them. The CDR3 sequence is CATQLAASNQPQHF. The CDR3 bases are TGTGCCACCCAGTTGGCGGCTAGCAATCAGCCCCAGCATTTT.